A single sample is the source of the 29 T cell receptor beta chains below, sequenced in a study of blood T cells in healthy people across ages. Combining a sample-barcoded 5' primer with a J-beta primer mix, a second PCR ran for about 6 to 11 cycles. TCRdb re-analysed the 5' RACE reads in MiXCR, keeping a single row per CDR3 protein. Here the sample spans some 780,000 distinct CDR3 sequences, around 50% being singletons. The specimen was blood. The receptors stem from a man aged 35 to 55 in good health.

As for this clonotype: One junction end does not reproduce the germline sequence, and a read error may be involved. V gene TRBV3-1 combines with J gene TRBJ2-7; tentatively, D is TRBD1 (6 bases). The CDR3 extends over 16 amino acids. Germline V gene data show CDR1 as LGHDT and CDR2 as YNNKEL (reference sequence). CDR3 residues: CAGSQGTGLLTYEQYF. CDR3 DNA: TGTGCCGGCAGCCAAGGCACAGGGCTTTTAACTTACGAGCAGTACTTC.

This clonotype appeared a few times. The V gene is TRBV3-1, the J gene TRBJ2-5, with 13 bases matching TRBD2. The V gene's germline CDR1 is LGHDT and CDR2 YNNKEL (reference sequence). Trimming cost V 3 bases and J 4 bases; bases outside gene matches: 5. This CDR3 has 16 amino acids. The chain's CDR3 is CASSHRTSGGPETQYF. DNA for the CDR3: TGTGCCAGCAGCCACCGGACTAGCGGGGGCCCAGAGACCCAGTACTTC.

This clonotype occurred a few times. The rearrangement joins TRBV2 to TRBJ1-3, with D possibly matching TRBD1 (6 bases). V was trimmed by 8 bases and J by 0 bases, leaving 23 bases between them. Germline CDR1 and CDR2: SNHLY and FYNNEI. The CDR3 contains 18 residues. The chain's CDR3 is CASDVTPGQKSSGNTIYF. The DNA for the CDR3 is TGTGCCAGCGATGTCACACCGGGACAAAAAAGCTCTGGAAACACCATATATTTT.

This clonotype was observed a single time. The J gene is TRBJ2-4, the V gene TRBV27, with TRBD2 matching 9 bases. The closer fit of TRBJ2-5 to the DNA end suggests the J call may be wrong. Looked up from germline, CDR1 is MNHEY and CDR2 is SMNVEV (reference sequence). This CDR3 has 15 amino acids. The CDR3 protein is CASSLLQAGGETQYF. The CDR3 DNA reads as TGTGCCAGCAGTTTACTTCAAGCGGGGGGAGAGACCCAGTACTTC.

The V and J genes are TRBV29-1 and TRBJ2-7; D call uncertain. V lost 4 bases and J lost 4, with 11 bases in between. The CDR3 covers 12 residues. The germline V gene has CDR1 SQVTM and CDR2 ANQGSEA. The CDR3 protein is CSVVGIGYEQYF. The CDR3 DNA reads TGCAGCGTTGTAGGGATTGGATACGAGCAGTACTTC.

This chain joins TRBV20-1 and TRBJ1-6; maybe TRBD1 (5 bases). The V gene's germline CDR1 is DFQATT and CDR2 SNEGSKA (reference sequence). This CDR3 region has 16 residues. Deletions cut 3 bases from V and 6 bases from J, with 18 bases between. The CDR3 reads CSASGGRGIGNSPLHF. The CDR3 DNA follows: TGCAGTGCTAGCGGGGGACGGGGGATTGGTAATTCACCCCTCCACTTT.

The chain has TRBV7-2 and TRBJ2-5, with D perhaps matching TRBD2 (6 bases). The CDR3 is 15 residues long. V lost 5 bases and J 5 bases, leaving 18 bases between the germline ends. Germline V gene data show CDR1 as SGHTA and CDR2 as FQGNSA. The CDR3 region is CASSPIRRATETQYF. DNA of the CDR3: TGTGCCAGCAGCCCCATCAGGAGGGCCACGGAGACCCAGTACTTC.

The chain is built from TRBV20-1 and TRBJ1-1; D may be TRBD1 (5 bases). The length of the CDR3 is 13 residues. Germline-derived CDR1 and CDR2 are DFQATT and SNEGSKA (reference sequence). V lost 3 bases and J 3 bases, leaving 11 bases between the germline ends. CDR3 sequence: CSASARQHTEAFF. In DNA form, the CDR3 reads TGCAGTGCTAGCGCGCGACAGCACACTGAAGCTTTCTTT.

This clonotype was detected many times. V and J are TRBV11-3 and TRBJ2-1; D is unclear. The length of the CDR3 is 13 residues. The V gene's germline CDR1 is SGHNT and CDR2 YENEEA. Deletions cut 7 bases from V and 5 bases from J, with 12 bases between. Written as DNA, the CDR3 is TGTGCCAGCAAAAAGCCCAAGGACAATGAGCAGTTCTTC. Translating gives CASKKPKDNEQFF.

This sequence joins TRBV3-1 and TRBJ2-5, with unresolved D. Germline lookup yields CDR1 LGHDT and CDR2 YNNKEL (reference sequence). V shed 3 bases and J shed 11 bases, with 13 bases lying between them. The CDR3 runs 12 residues. CDR3 loop: CASSHYPDEQYF. The CDR3 DNA reads as TGTGCCAGCAGCCATTATCCCGATGAGCAGTACTTC.

Only a few counts were recorded for this clonotype. The rearrangement links TRBV6-6 to TRBJ1-2, with 8 bases lining up with TRBD1. Germline assignment: CDR1 MNHNY and CDR2 SVGAGI (reference sequence). CDR3 length: 13 residues. V was clipped by 6 bases and J by 7 bases; unmatched bases: 7. This CDR3 is CASRVQGVSGYTF. CDR3 nucleotide sequence: TGTGCCAGCAGAGTACAGGGGGTCTCTGGCTACACCTTC.

J is TRBJ2-3 and V is TRBV11-1; 8 nucleotides align to TRBD2. The ends lost 4 bases at V and 2 bases at J; junction bases unmatched: 5. CDR1 and CDR2 (germline): SGHAT, FQDESV (reference sequence). The CDR3 extends over 15 amino acids. DNA of the CDR3: TGTGCCAGCAGCTCCACTAGCGGTTACACAGATACGCAGTATTTT. Translation: CASSSTSGYTDTQYF.

The V and J genes are TRBV20-1 and TRBJ1-2; weak D call: TRBD1 (6 bases). The V and J ends lost 6 bases and 5 bases respectively, with 16 bases between them. This CDR3 comprises 13 residues. CDR1 is DFQATT and CDR2 is SNEGSKA in the germline V gene (reference sequence). The CDR3, as DNA: TGCAGTGCGACAGACGAGGGGGGTTATGGCTACACCTTC. This encodes CSATDEGGYGYTF.

This clonotype has only one observation. The chain couples TRBV2 to TRBJ2-4; possibly TRBD2 for D (5 bases). TRBJ2-5 matches the DNA end more closely, so the J call is doubtful. The CDR3 totals 12 residues. Per the germline V gene, CDR1 is SNHLY and CDR2 is FYNNEI. The CDR3 loop reads CASRAMAGTQYF. For the CDR3, the DNA is TGTGCCAGCAGGGCCATGGCGGGGACCCAGTACTTC.

This chain connects TRBV12-3 or TRBV12-4 to TRBJ1-4; D is possibly TRBD1 (5 bases). V shed 1 base and J shed 2 bases, with 14 bases lying between them. This CDR3 is 17 amino acids long. CDR3 loop: CASSLVRGRGTNEKLFF. CDR3 DNA: TGTGCCAGCAGTTTAGTGCGTGGTCGGGGGACTAATGAAAAACTGTTTTTT.

The CDR3 spells CASGTGAGGYTF. The CDR3 DNA follows: TGTGCCAGCGGGACGGGGGCCGGGGGCTACACCTTC. The chain carries TRBV6-1 and TRBJ1-2; a possible D gene is TRBD1 (6 bases). Germline CDR1 and CDR2: MNHNS and SASEGT. The CDR3 has 12 residues. Trimming pared 8 bases from V and 8 bases from J, leaving 15 bases between.

In this sample, this clonotype turned up a few times. The CDR3 sequence is CSGTPTDTQYF. The CDR3 bases are TGCAGCGGGACCCCCACAGATACGCAGTATTTT. The chain carries TRBV29-1 and TRBJ2-3; D gene ambiguous. The CDR3 runs to 11 residues. Trimming left V 7 bases short and J 2 bases short, with 7 bases between. The germline CDR1 and CDR2 sequences are SQVTM and ANQGSEA.

The chain couples TRBV20-1 to TRBJ1-3, with TRBD1 matching over 7 bases. Trimming cost V 6 bases and J 4 bases; bases outside gene matches: 3. This CDR3 is built from 12 residues. Per the germline V gene, CDR1 is DFQATT and CDR2 is SNEGSKA (reference sequence). The CDR3 loop reads CSASGQGNTIYF. CDR3 nucleotide sequence: TGCAGTGCATCGGGACAGGGAAACACCATATATTTT.

The rearrangement uses TRBV6-2 or TRBV6-3 and TRBJ2-3; possibly TRBD2 for D (5 bases). Germline assignment: CDR1 MNHEY and CDR2 SVGEGT. The CDR3 runs to 16 residues. The V and J ends lost 4 bases and 4 bases respectively, with 18 bases between them. CDR3 loop: CASSSPDSIPADTQYF. The CDR3 DNA is TGTGCCAGCAGTTCCCCGGACTCAATCCCAGCAGATACGCAGTATTTT.

This chain joins TRBV5-1 and TRBJ2-4; 12 nucleotides agree with TRBD1. CDR3 size: 17 residues. The V and J ends lost 3 bases and 7 bases, in that order; junction bases with no gene match: 11. Per the germline V gene, CDR1 is SGHRS and CDR2 is YFSETQ. The CDR3 DNA reads TGCGCCAGCAGCTCAAAGGCCGGGACAGGGGGCAGGAACATTCAGTACTTC. Amino acid sequence: CASSSKAGTGGRNIQYF.

This chain uses TRBV9 with TRBJ1-1; possible D gene TRBD1, 6 bases. The CDR3 runs 12 residues. V lost 5 bases to trimming and J lost 11 bases, with 16 bases between them. In germline, CDR1 is SGDLS, CDR2 YYNGEE. The CDR3 spells CASRPSAGDAFF. CDR3 nucleotide sequence: TGTGCCAGCAGACCCTCGGCAGGGGATGCTTTCTTT.

The chain recombines TRBV2 with TRBJ2-3; a weak D match, TRBD2 (5 bases). The germline CDR1 and CDR2 sequences are SNHLY and FYNNEI. The CDR3 runs to 14 residues. V was cut by 0 bases and J by 6 bases, with 10 bases left in between. CDR3 bases: TGTGCCAGCAGTGAAGCAGGAGGTCGGGATACGCAGTATTTT. Translation gives CASSEAGGRDTQYF.

This clonotype was counted a few times. The chain has TRBV10-3 and TRBJ1-2; D perhaps matches TRBD1 (5 bases). CDR1 is ENHRY, CDR2 SYGVKD, per germline. The V gene lost 11 bases and the J gene lost 0 bases, with 13 bases spanning the gap. This CDR3 has 13 amino acids. Here the CDR3 reads CAARGDANYGYTF. In DNA, the CDR3 is TGTGCCGCACGAGGGGACGCTAACTATGGCTACACCTTC.

The chain couples TRBV11-2 to TRBJ2-5, with 9 bases fitting TRBD2. Germline V gives CDR1 SGHAT, CDR2 FQNNGV. V shed 2 bases and J 1 base; nucleotides not matched to a gene: 2. The CDR3 has 15 amino acids. CDR3 nucleotide sequence: TGTGCCAGCAGCTTACTAGCGGGACGCCAAGAGACCCAGTACTTC. Residues: CASSLLAGRQETQYF.

This clonotype was seen once. The V and J genes are TRBV4-2 and TRBJ1-4; D gene unclear. The CDR3 sequence is 13 residues long. The V gene lost 6 bases and the J gene lost 3 bases, with 8 bases spanning the gap. CDR1 LGHNA and CDR2 YNFKEQ come from the germline V gene. The CDR3 here is CASSQNSNEKLFF. For the CDR3, the DNA is TGTGCCAGCAGTCAGAACTCTAATGAAAAACTGTTTTTT.

The chain couples TRBV6-5 to TRBJ2-7; D remains unclear. V was pared by 8 bases and J by 7 bases, with 12 bases between. The CDR3 loop spans 11 amino acids. Germline V CDR1 and CDR2: MNHEY, SVGAGI. This CDR3 reads CASGSLGEQYF. DNA for the CDR3: TGTGCCAGCGGGTCGTTAGGGGAGCAGTACTTC.

The chain recombines TRBV29-1 with TRBJ2-7; D unresolved. CDR1 and CDR2 from the germline V gene are SQVTM and ANQGSEA. Trimming took 4 bases from V and 7 from J, leaving 20 bases between them. The CDR3 has 14 residues. CDR3 residues: CSVVRSGRYNEQYF. CDR3 nucleotides: TGCAGCGTTGTACGAAGTGGCAGGTACAATGAGCAGTACTTC.

The chain links TRBV6-5 to TRBJ2-3; no clear D. CDR1 and CDR2 (germline): MNHEY, SVGAGI. CDR3 length equals 14 residues. The V gene lost 4 bases and the J gene lost 5 bases, with 13 bases spanning the gap. CDR3 DNA sequence: TGTGCCAGCAGTTCCTCGCGGATTAGAGATACGCAGTATTTT. Translation: CASSSSRIRDTQYF.

This clonotype has only a few counts. Just one base apart from a much larger clone, this may be a read error. The chain links TRBV18 to TRBJ1-4; tentatively, D is TRBD1 (5 bases). CDR1 KGHSH and CDR2 LQKENI come from the germline V gene. The CDR3 spans 13 residues. V gave up 11 bases and J gave up 3 bases, with 13 bases separating them. The CDR3 protein is CAGARLPNEKLFF. In nucleotides, the CDR3 is TGTGCCGGGGCACGGCTTCCTAATGAAAAACTGTTTTTT.